This T cell receptor beta chain was retrieved from a study of blood T cells in healthy people across ages. The V gene end was trimmed by 3 bases and the J gene end by 3 bases; junction bases not matched to a gene: 0. Germline V gene data show CDR1 as SGHRS and CDR2 as YFSETQ. The CDR3 is made up of 13 amino acids. This clonotype showed up just a few times. PCR was performed a second time for roughly 7 to 12 cycles using a sample-barcoded 5' primer and a J-beta primer mix. TCRdb re-called the 5' RACE reads with MiXCR, one entry per CDR3 protein. The table has 750,000 to 950,000 distinct CDR3 sequences, 25% to 35% seen once. The same data also contributed to another study, on T cells of mothers and their children. Per that study: In unrelated and related pairs, TCR recombination output is shaped in a similar way by thymic selection.

Sequencing used blood. This TCR came from a middle-aged woman in good health. J is TRBJ1-1 and V is TRBV5-1; 9 positions match TRBD1. The DNA for the CDR3 is TGCGCCAGCAGCTGGACAGGGGACACTGAAGCTTTCTTT. It translates to CASSWTGDTEAFF.